Detailed here is one TCR beta chain. Assay: immunoSEQ multiplex PCR; the TCRdb copy retains only in-frame clones and omits some. There are approximately 60,000 clones in the sample; around 90% occur only once, and 0.38% lies in the top ten. These data belong to a study of OX40 agonist ivuxolimab in advanced cancers. This CDR3 contains 14 residues. The V gene's germline CDR1 is SGHTA and CDR2 FQGNSA. V shed 2 bases, J shed 10 bases, and the junction held 7 bases outside the gene matches. Specimen: CD4+ or CD8+ T cells sorted from blood, collected in a trial of the OX40 agonist ivuxolimab. The gene calls are TRBV7-2 and TRBJ2-1; 8 positions match TRBD2. The TCR was taken from an adult with an advanced solid tumor such as melanoma, head and neck, liver or kidney cancer. Here the CDR3 DNA reads TGTGCCAGCAGCTTATTGATTAGCGGGGCCGAGCAGTTCTTC. Its translation: CASSLLISGAEQFF.